The subject of this entry is one TCR beta chain. Preparing the TCRbeta library involved the use of unique molecular identifiers. In TCRdb, the PCR reads were re-called with MiXCR into one record per CDR3 protein. The repertoire holds a few hundred thousand distinct CDR3 sequences, with 10% as singletons. This sample stems from a study of T-cell reconstitution after alpha-beta-depleted transplantation in children. Per germline, CDR1 SGHRS and CDR2 YFSETQ. V was trimmed by 0 bases and J by 6 bases, leaving 21 bases between them. The CDR3 spans 17 residues. The TCR comes from a human donor who donated a stem cell graft to a child with acute lymphoblastic leukemia. V is TRBV5-1 and J is TRBJ1-2; D is perhaps TRBD1 (5 bases). Sequencing was performed on PBMCs from the stem cell graft donor, taken from the stem cell graft. CDR3: CASSLEGGSWDSDGYTF. Here the CDR3 DNA reads TGCGCCAGCAGCTTGGAAGGTGGTAGTTGGGACTCGGATGGCTACACCTTC.